A selection of T cell receptor beta chains follows, all from one sample in a study of blood T cells in healthy people across ages. TCRdb fed the 5' RACE reads into MiXCR, producing one record per CDR3 protein. The sample gives about 670,000 distinct CDR3 sequences, around 41% of which show up once; about 30% is in the top ten. Source material: blood. The receptor source for this set is an elderly man in good health. CDR3s include the opening cysteine and the closing phenylalanine or tryptophan. D genes are given only for firm matches. Only some rows state a clone size, as once, few, many or a class for expanded clones.

>NA|few|TRBV7-2|TRBJ2-5
CASSGGGWETQYF
TGTGCCAGCAGTGGGGGGGGCTGGGAGACCCAGTACTTC
>NA|many|TRBV4-2|TRBJ1-6
CASSQDRVINSPLHF
TGTGCCAGCAGCCAAGACCGGGTCATCAATTCACCCCTCCACTTT
>NA|NA|TRBV28|TRBJ2-1
CASILAGTGGETQFF
NA
>TRBD2|few|TRBV7-2|TRBJ2-5
CASSSGGKPQETQYF
TGTGCCAGCAGCTCCGGGGGGAAACCGCAAGAGACCCAGTACTTC
>NA|few|TRBV12-3/TRBV12-4|TRBJ1-6
CASSAINSPLHF
TGTGCCAGCAGCGCTATAAATTCACCCCTCCACTTT
>NA|NA|TRBV7-2|TRBJ1-4
CASSSYTNEKLFF
TGTGCCAGCAGCTCCTATACTAATGAAAAACTGTTTTTT
>NA|few|TRBV20-1|TRBJ2-1
CSARRVPEADEQFF
TGCAGTGCTAGACGCGTACCCGAGGCCGATGAGCAGTTCTTC
>TRBD1|few|TRBV9|TRBJ2-7
CASSKRTGVGEQYF
TGTGCCAGCAGCAAGCGGACAGGGGTGGGCGAGCAGTACTTC
>TRBD1|few|TRBV9|TRBJ1-2
CASSVSIGPTGSYGYTF
TGTGCCAGCAGCGTCTCTATCGGCCCGACAGGGAGCTATGGCTACACCTTC
>TRBD2|few|TRBV20-1|TRBJ2-3
CSAREGLAGGRDTQYF
TGCAGTGCTAGAGAAGGGCTAGCGGGGGGGCGAGATACGCAGTATTTT
>NA|NA|TRBV28|TRBJ2-5
CASSFQGRKTQYF
TGTGCCAGCAGTTTTCAGGGACGGAAGACCCAGTACTTC
>TRBD1|NA|TRBV4-3|TRBJ1-3
CASSQDAQGENTIYF
TGCGCCAGCAGCCAAGATGCGCAGGGGGAAAACACCATATATTTT
>TRBD2|NA|TRBV7-2|TRBJ2-7
CASSLARLAGSHEQYF
TGTGCCAGCAGCTTAGCGCGACTAGCGGGGTCCCACGAGCAGTACTTC
>NA|NA|TRBV10-2|TRBJ2-2
CASREYRNTGELFF
TGCGCCAGCAGGGAATACAGGAACACCGGGGAGCTGTTTTTT
>TRBD2|many|TRBV28|TRBJ2-1
CASSPPGLATHEQFF
TGTGCCAGCAGTCCCCCCGGACTAGCGACCCATGAGCAGTTCTTC
>NA|few|TRBV7-9|TRBJ2-7
CASSLGGQPNEQYF
TGTGCCAGCAGCTTGGGGGGACAGCCAAACGAGCAGTACTTC
>NA|NA|TRBV20-1|TRBJ2-4
CSAPQGTSKNIQYF
TGCAGTGCTCCACAGGGAACCAGTAAAAACATTCAGTACTTC
>NA|few|TRBV20-1|TRBJ2-1
CSASIRRGYNEQFF
TGCAGTGCTTCAATAAGGCGGGGCTATAATGAGCAGTTCTTC
>TRBD1|NA|TRBV20-1|TRBJ2-3
CSAPTGGWRNTRGASTDTQYF
TGCAGTGCACCGACAGGGGGGTGGCGGAACACCCGCGGGGCTAGCACAGATACGCAGTATTTT
>NA|NA|TRBV7-2|TRBJ2-1
CASSLARGGVEQFF
TGTGCCAGCAGCTTAGCGCGGGGTGGGGTTGAGCAGTTCTTC